Below are 8 T cell receptor beta chains sequenced from a single sample in a study of CD8+ T cells in alopecia areata. The treatment is: oral pan-JAK inhibitor, 5-10 mg twice daily. Isolated RNA was reverse transcribed into cDNA used as the sequencing template. Generated by immunoSEQ multiplex PCR, the TCRdb table keeps only in-frame clones and is missing some. The sample holds fewer than 200,000 clones, 60% to 75% seen once. Sequencing used CD4+ T cells sorted from blood, obtained at week 24, from a patient treated with tofacitinib. The receptors come from a human donor with alopecia areata.

This clone has a handful of counts. The genes are TRBV27 and TRBJ2-3, with D unclear. Trimming left V 6 bases short and J 0 bases short, with 25 bases between. The length of the CDR3 is 19 residues. Looked up from germline, CDR1 is MNHEY and CDR2 is SMNVEV (reference sequence). The CDR3 protein is CASRTLIRQGSKSTDTQYF. CDR3 bases: TGTGCCAGCAGAACCCTAATTCGACAAGGGTCGAAGAGCACAGATACGCAGTATTTT.

V usage is TRBV4-1 and J usage is TRBJ1-2, with D perhaps TRBD1 (5 bases). CDR3 length: 17 residues. Germline values: CDR1 MGHRA, CDR2 YSYEKL. The ends were cut back, 0 bases at V and 4 bases at J, with 18 bases in the middle. CDR3 sequence: CASSQEPLDSLGYGYTF. CDR3 nucleotides: TGCGCCAGCAGCCAAGAACCACTCGACAGTCTAGGCTATGGCTACACCTTC.

This rearrangement joins TRBV30 to TRBJ2-7, with D unclear. The CDR3 is 14 amino acids. From germline, CDR1 is GTSNPN and CDR2 SVGIG (reference sequence). The V end was cut by 0 bases, the J end by 0 bases, with 9 bases between. The CDR3 region has the DNA TGTGCCTGGAGTGTAAAAACAACCTCCTACGAGCAGTACTTC. It yields the protein CAWSVKTTSYEQYF.

The count of this clone is one. The chain recombines TRBV29-1 with TRBJ1-1; D is perhaps TRBD1 (5 bases). This CDR3 has 14 residues. Trimming shortened V by 4 bases and J by 1 base, and 13 bases separated the two germline ends. From germline, CDR1 is SQVTM and CDR2 ANQGSEA. The CDR3 nucleotides are TGCAGCGTTGTATTTCTGGGGCAGAACACTGAAGCTTTCTTT. It translates to CSVVFLGQNTEAFF.

The chain is built from TRBV29-1 and TRBJ2-1; D unresolved. In germline, CDR1 is SQVTM, CDR2 ANQGSEA. The CDR3 runs to 11 residues. The V end lost 3 bases, the J end lost 4 bases, and 4 bases lay between the germline ends. CDR3 region: CSVEGYNEQFF. For the CDR3, the DNA is TGCAGCGTTGAGGGGTACAATGAGCAGTTCTTC.

The chain has TRBV5-6 and TRBJ1-1; D perhaps matches TRBD1 (5 bases). Trimming took 0 bases from V and 1 from J, leaving 10 bases between them. This CDR3 region has 15 residues. The germline gives CDR1 SGHDT, CDR2 YYEEEE. Here the CDR3 reads CASSLGGAGNTEAFF. For the CDR3, the DNA is TGTGCCAGCAGCTTGGGAGGGGCCGGGAACACTGAAGCTTTCTTT.

The genes are TRBV27 and TRBJ2-1; D possibly uses TRBD1 or TRBD2 (6 bases each). Germline V CDR1 and CDR2: MNHEY, SMNVEV (reference sequence). Trimming took 7 bases from V and 6 from J, leaving 25 bases between them. The CDR3 consists of 17 residues. CDR3 in amino acids: CASTRGEGGISINEQFF. CDR3 bases: TGTGCCAGCACCCGTGGTGAAGGGGGGATCTCGATCAATGAGCAGTTCTTC.

The CDR3, as DNA: TGCGCCAGCAGCCGCCGGATGACAGGAGGATCACCCCTCCACTTT. Protein product: CASSRRMTGGSPLHF. This chain connects TRBV4-1 to TRBJ1-6; D is possibly TRBD1 (6 bases). Trimming cost V 4 bases and J 10 bases, with 17 bases left between them. This CDR3 is built from 15 residues. Germline V gene sequence: CDR1 MGHRA, CDR2 YSYEKL.